What follows are 5 T cell receptor beta chains derived from one specimen sequenced in a study of graft-versus-host responses after intestinal transplantation. No cognate antigen is known for these TCRs. Produced via immunoSEQ multiplex PCR; TCRdb's table is partial and in-frame only. The sample records approximately 100,000 clones, about 90% being singletons. This specimen was unstimulated CD4+ T cells sorted from spleen or lymph node cells, taken before intestinal transplant. These receptors all come from a human donor who received an intestinal transplant.

As regards this clone: A read error may be the cause here, since a much bigger clone is one base away. The V gene is TRBV6-4, the J gene TRBJ1-3; D unclear. V was clipped by 2 bases and J by 0 bases, with 5 bases between them. This CDR3 comprises 14 residues. CDR1 is MRHNA, CDR2 SNTAGT, per germline. Written as DNA, the CDR3 is TGTGCCAGCAGTGACAGGAGCTCTGGAAACACCATATATTTT. Amino acids: CASSDRSSGNTIYF.

In this sample, this clone turned up a few times. The CDR3 DNA sequence: TGTGCCAGCAAATCGGGGGTTAGCACAGATACGCAGTATTTT. Protein product: CASKSGVSTDTQYF. The genes are TRBV6-5 and TRBJ2-3; D is possibly TRBD2 (6 bases). With 7 bases removed from V and 0 bases from J, the gap between germline ends came to 11 bases. This CDR3 region has 14 residues. Germline V gene lookup returns CDR1 MNHEY and CDR2 SVGAGI.

The genes are TRBV6-1 and TRBJ1-1; no clear D gene. CDR3 length equals 13 residues. The V end lost 6 bases, the J end lost 5 bases, and 13 bases lay between the germline ends. Germline V CDR1 and CDR2: MNHNS, SASEGT. The CDR3 nucleotides are TGTGCCAGCAGAACTACGGGGAGGACTGAAGCTTTCTTT. This gives the protein CASRTTGRTEAFF.

The gene calls are TRBV18 and TRBJ2-1; TRBD2 matches at 12 bases. The germline gives CDR1 KGHSH, CDR2 LQKENI. The CDR3 loop spans 16 amino acids. Germline trimming cut 2 bases from V and 6 bases from J; bases unmatched to any gene: 5. Here the CDR3 reads CASSPLLAGGANEQFF. CDR3 nucleotides: TGTGCCAGCTCACCATTACTAGCGGGAGGAGCCAATGAGCAGTTCTTC.

The CDR3 is CASSLPFGNEQFF. The CDR3 bases are TGCGCCAGCAGCTTGCCGTTCGGCAATGAGCAGTTCTTC. This chain links TRBV5-1 with TRBJ2-1; D unresolved. CDR3 size: 13 residues. V was cut by 1 base and J by 6 bases, with 8 bases left in between. The germline V gene has CDR1 SGHRS and CDR2 YFSETQ.